The 5 T cell receptor beta chains in this list originate from one sample, sequenced in a study of blood T cell repertoires in COVID-19. Assay used: immunoSEQ multiplex PCR; TCRdb lists only in-frame clones, some missing. Of about 70,000 clones listed, about 80% were seen once; the top ten hold 6.5% to 7.5%. The source material was peripheral blood. The receptors stem from a man aged 25-45 years with COVID-19, enrolled during active disease.

In its sample, this clone was seen once. The gene calls are TRBV18 and TRBJ2-3; D remains ambiguous. The CDR3 consists of 17 residues. Trimming took 6 bases from V and 0 from J, leaving 19 bases between them. Germline CDR1 is KGHSH and CDR2 is LQKENI. CDR3 region: CASSQEQTGSSTDTQYF. CDR3 bases: TGTGCCAGCTCCCAAGAACAAACCGGGTCTAGCACAGATACGCAGTATTTT. Variable domain in full (rest from reference TRBV18 and TRBJ2-3): NAGVMQNPRHLVRRRGQEARLRCSPMKGHSHVYWYRQLPEEGLKFMVYLQKENIIDESGMPKERFSAEFPKEGPSILRIQQVVRGDSAAYFCASSQEQTGSSTDTQYFGPGTRLTVL.

This clone came up a few times. This sequence joins TRBV28 and TRBJ2-1, with TRBD2 as a possible D gene (7 bases). Trimming pared 4 bases from V and 10 bases from J, leaving 20 bases between. The germline CDR1 and CDR2 sequences are MDHEN and SYDVKM. This CDR3 comprises 15 residues. This CDR3 is CASSWGQGPGGEQFF. The CDR3 DNA follows: TGTGCCAGCAGTTGGGGGCAGGGCCCCGGGGGGGAGCAGTTCTTC.

V gene TRBV12-3 or TRBV12-4 combines with J gene TRBJ2-5; 11 bases map to TRBD2. Trimming removed 5 bases from V and 8 bases from J; junction bases left unmatched: 4. The CDR3 totals 13 residues. In nucleotides, the CDR3 is TGTGCCAGCAGTCCGGGACTAGCGGTTACCCAGTACTTC. Residues: CASSPGLAVTQYF.

The chain carries TRBV30 and TRBJ1-1; no clear D gene. The CDR3 contains 14 residues. V dropped 2 bases and J dropped 0 bases, with 10 bases sitting between them. Per the germline V gene, CDR1 is GTSNPN and CDR2 is SVGIG (reference sequence). The CDR3, as DNA: TGTGCCTGGAGTACACGCGGAGTGAACACTGAAGCTTTCTTT. Translated: CAWSTRGVNTEAFF.

The rearrangement links TRBV6-6 to TRBJ2-5; a weak D match, TRBD2 (6 bases). Germline V gene sequence: CDR1 MNHNY, CDR2 SVGAGI (reference sequence). This CDR3 region has 13 residues. Trimming left V 8 bases short and J 2 bases short, with 12 bases between. The CDR3 reads CASSRDLQETQYF. For the CDR3, the DNA is TGTGCCAGCTCCAGGGACTTACAAGAGACCCAGTACTTC.